Listed below are T cell receptor beta chains from one sample, sequenced in a study of tumor-infiltrating lymphocytes in primary liver carcinoma. TCRdb analysed the multiplex PCR reads with MiXCR anew, one entry per CDR3 protein. The sample consists of about 78,000 distinct CDR3 sequences, 60% to 80% of them appearing once. Sequences were obtained from liver tumor tissue from sampling region 4. The receptors come from a woman aged 55 to 70 with primary liver carcinoma and hepatitis B virus infection. The CDR3 runs from the conserved cysteine through the conserved F or W. A D gene is named only where the DNA matches it firmly. Some rows have no size entry. The others give once, few or many, or a class for an expanded clone.

d_call,j_call,v_call,clone_size,cdr3_aa,cdr3_nt
.,TRBJ2-2,TRBV6-6,.,CVTKTSNTGELFF,TGTGTTACCAAAACTTCTAACACCGGGGAACTGTTTTTT
TRBD2,TRBJ2-5,TRBV11-2,.,CASSFGQVASGKETQYF,TGTGCCAGCAGTTTCGGGCAAGTGGCTAGCGGGAAGGAGACCCAGTACTTC
TRBD2,TRBJ2-7,TRBV5-6,.,CASSLEWGVGGPSYGQYF,TGTGCCAGCAGTCTGGAGTGGGGTGTGGGAGGGCCCTCCTACGGGCAGTACTTC
.,TRBJ2-1,TRBV12-5,.,CASGSEVVYNEQFF,TGTGCTAGTGGTTCCGAGGTAGTTTACAATGAGCAGTTCTTC
.,TRBJ2-1,TRBV10-3,.,CAAESGAGNNEQFF,TGTGCCGCCGAATCCGGGGCAGGGAACAACGAGCAGTTCTTT
TRBD2,TRBJ2-1,TRBV11-2,.,CASNTTSGRGNEQFF,TGTGCCAGCAACACGACTAGCGGGAGAGGTAATGAGCAGTTCTTC
TRBD2,TRBJ2-7,TRBV5-4,.,CASSPAGGRGDYEQYF,TGTGCCAGCAGCCCCGCAGGCGGGAGGGGGGACTACGAACAGTACTTC
TRBD1,TRBJ2-1,TRBV5-1,.,CANIPEPGGDRGRNEQFF,TGCGCCAACATCCCGGAACCCGGTGGGGACAGGGGGCGCAATGAGCAGTTCTTC
.,TRBJ2-1,TRBV29-1,.,CSVDLGGRGNGQFF,TGCAGCGTAGACCTGGGAGGTAGGGGAAATGGGCAGTTCTTC
.,TRBJ1-1,TRBV11-2,.,CASSLHARGVSRNSEAFF,TGTGCCAGCAGCTTACATGCCCGGGGGGTCTCGAGGAACAGTGAGGCTTTCTTT
.,TRBJ2-7,TRBV12-3/TRBV12-4,.,CVSSLIPGQYEQYF,TGTGTCAGCAGTTTGATTCCGGGGCAGTACGAGCAGTACTTC
.,TRBJ2-7,TRBV18,.,CASSPPGTPYEQYF,TGTGCCAGCTCACCACCAGGGACCCCATACGAGCAGTACTTC
.,TRBJ2-1,TRBV12-3/TRBV12-4,.,CASSRLANEQLF,TGTGCCAGTAGCCGCCTTGCCAATGAGCAGCTCTTC
.,TRBJ2-1,TRBV28,.,CVSSYPVTSHPRGQFF,TGTGTCAGCAGTTACCCCGTGACTAGTCATCCCAGAGGGCAGTTCTTC
.,TRBJ2-7,TRBV10-2,many,CASSESGRYEQYF,TGCGCCAGCAGTGAGTCGGGGCGTTACGAGCAGTACTTC